These 32 T cell receptor beta chains were sequenced from one sample in a study of T cell changes during pregnancy in multiple sclerosis. Clones were read by immunoSEQ multiplex PCR, and TCRdb kept only the in-frame ones, dropping some. The repertoire holds some 63,000 clones, with 91% as singletons. The sample here was peripheral blood, taken before pregnancy. These receptors originate from a female donor with multiple sclerosis, enrolled in a pregnancy study.

The J gene is TRBJ1-4, the V gene TRBV10-3; TRBD1 might be the D (5 bases). Germline CDR1 is ENHRY and CDR2 is SYGVKD. Trimming took 3 bases from V and 7 from J, leaving 12 bases between them. The CDR3 loop spans 14 amino acids. This CDR3 reads CAISDRGISEKLFF. The CDR3 DNA sequence: TGTGCCATCAGTGATCGGGGGATTAGTGAAAAACTGTTTTTT.

Here the CDR3 DNA reads TGCGCCAGCAGCTTGGTCTACCCCACTAGCGGGACCTACAATGAGCAGTTCTTC. It specifies CASSLVYPTSGTYNEQFF. This rearrangement joins TRBV5-1 to TRBJ2-1, with 10 bases that match TRBD2. Germline V gene sequence: CDR1 SGHRS, CDR2 YFSETQ. V trimming: 0 bases; J trimming: 2 bases; junction bases outside the gene matches: 8. This CDR3 region has 18 residues.

The chain employs TRBV5-1 and TRBJ1-3, with a weak D call TRBD1 (6 bases). This CDR3 has 18 residues. Germline lookup yields CDR1 SGHRS and CDR2 YFSETQ. Trimming took 0 bases from V and 0 from J, leaving 16 bases between them. CDR3 in DNA: TGCGCCAGCAGCTTGGTATCCCCGGACAGAACCTCTGGAAACACCATATATTTT. Encoded protein: CASSLVSPDRTSGNTIYF.

This clone appeared a single time. The J gene is TRBJ2-7, the V gene TRBV5-1; 7 positions match TRBD1. The germline V gene encodes CDR1 SGHRS and CDR2 YFSETQ. V was pared by 1 base and J by 5 bases, with 6 bases of the junction left unmatched. The CDR3 runs 14 residues. The CDR3 loop is CASSLSQGVDEQYF. CDR3 sequence (DNA): TGCGCCAGCAGCTTGTCGCAGGGGGTGGACGAGCAGTACTTC. Full variable domain (outside the CDR3, taken from reference TRBV5-1 and TRBJ2-7): KAGVTQTPRYLIKTRGQQVTLSCSPISGHRSVSWYQQTPGQGLQFLFEYFSETQRNKGNFPGRFSGRQFSNSRSEMNVSTLELGDSALYLCASSLSQGVDEQYFGPGTRLTVT.

The chain is built from TRBV25-1 and TRBJ1-6; tentative D call: TRBD1 (6 bases). Trimming took 9 bases from V and 6 from J, leaving 15 bases between them. This CDR3 is 14 amino acids long. Per the germline V gene, CDR1 is MGHDK and CDR2 is SYGVNS. In nucleotides, the CDR3 is TGTGCCAGTCTCCGGGGGGGGCTTAATTCACCCCTCCACTTT. It translates to CASLRGGLNSPLHF.

V usage is TRBV4-2 and J usage is TRBJ2-7; 10 bases line up with TRBD1. The CDR3 extends over 16 amino acids. The junction had 9 bases not matched to a gene; V was cut back by 4 bases and J by 3 bases. In germline, CDR1 is LGHNA, CDR2 YNFKEQ. The DNA for the CDR3 is TGTGCCAGCAGCCGGACGGCCGGGACAGGGGTCTACGAGCAGTACTTC. Translated, it gives CASSRTAGTGVYEQYF.

V usage is TRBV6-5 and J usage is TRBJ1-1; no clear D gene. Germline V CDR1 and CDR2: MNHEY, SVGAGI. Trimming cost V 6 bases and J 9 bases, with 17 bases left between them. The CDR3 runs to 13 residues. The CDR3 bases are TGTGCCAGCAGCCCCGCTCCCTCCTGGCAAGCTTTCTTT. It yields the protein CASSPAPSWQAFF.

The V call is TRBV5-1, the J call TRBJ2-1, with D possibly TRBD2 on 7 matching bases. From germline, CDR1 is SGHRS and CDR2 YFSETQ. V gave up 5 bases and J gave up 6 bases, with 18 bases separating them. This CDR3 has 15 residues. The CDR3: CASSGGAFIGNEQFF. The DNA of the CDR3 is TGCGCCAGCAGTGGGGGGGCCTTTATTGGCAATGAGCAGTTCTTC. The full variable domain, with the rest looked up from reference TRBV5-1 and TRBJ2-1, is KAGVTQTPRYLIKTRGQQVTLSCSPISGHRSVSWYQQTPGQGLQFLFEYFSETQRNKGNFPGRFSGRQFSNSRSEMNVSTLELGDSALYLCASSGGAFIGNEQFFGPGTRLTVL.

V usage is TRBV5-4 and J usage is TRBJ1-2, with D perhaps TRBD1 (6 bases). Germline V gene lookup returns CDR1 SGHNT and CDR2 YYREEE (reference sequence). The CDR3 covers 14 residues. Between the trimmed V and J ends, which lost 0 bases and 5 bases, there was a span of 11 bases. The DNA for the CDR3 is TGTGCCAGCAGCTTGGTAGGGGGGGATTATGGCTACACCTTC. It translates to CASSLVGGDYGYTF.

The chain employs TRBV5-1 and TRBJ1-6, with a possible D match to TRBD1 (6 bases). The V gene's germline CDR1 is SGHRS and CDR2 YFSETQ. Trimming pared 4 bases from V and 7 bases from J, leaving 12 bases between. The CDR3 contains 14 residues. CDR3 nucleotide sequence: TGCGCCAGCAGCATCGGACAGACAAATTCACCCCTCCACTTT. Translated, it gives CASSIGQTNSPLHF.

V and J are TRBV5-4 and TRBJ1-6, with D possibly matching TRBD1 (5 bases). There are 15 residues in the CDR3. From germline, CDR1 is SGHNT and CDR2 YYREEE (reference sequence). Trimming removed 0 bases at V and 8 bases at J, with 12 bases between. The CDR3, as DNA: TGTGCCAGCAGCTTGGGCAGGGCCCGACATTCACCCCTCCACTTT. Translating gives CASSLGRARHSPLHF.

V gene TRBV7-2 combines with J gene TRBJ2-5, with TRBD2 identical over 9 bases. After removal of 1 base from V and 5 bases from J, the junction contained 11 bases not matched to a gene. The CDR3 loop spans 17 amino acids. The germline gives CDR1 SGHTA, CDR2 FQGNSA. The CDR3 region has the DNA TGTGCCAGCAGCTTAGTGGGCGGGGGGGGCGTGTCGGAGACCCAGTACTTC. Translated: CASSLVGGGGVSETQYF. Together with reference TRBV7-2 and TRBJ2-5, the CDR3 gives the full variable domain: GAGVSQSPSNKVTEKGKDVELRCDPISGHTALYWYRQSLGQGLEFLIYFQGNSAPDKSGLPSDRFSAERTGGSVSTLTIQRTQQEDSAVYLCASSLVGGGGVSETQYFGPGTRLLVL.

CDR3 nucleotides: TGTGCCAGCAGTCCAGGGGGCGTAAGATCCTACGAGCAGTACTTC. Translation: CASSPGGVRSYEQYF. This rearrangement joins TRBV6-6 to TRBJ2-7; 8 nucleotides match TRBD1. In germline, CDR1 is MNHNY, CDR2 SVGAGI (reference sequence). Trimming took 5 bases from V and 1 from J; bases not matched to a gene: 7. The CDR3 totals 15 residues.

The table lists this clone with a few counts. The chain employs TRBV6-1 and TRBJ2-5; 7 nucleotides align to TRBD1. With V trimmed by 1 base and J by 5 bases, 7 bases remained unmatched. The CDR3 loop spans 15 amino acids. Looked up from germline, CDR1 is MNHNS and CDR2 is SASEGT. CDR3: CASSEVAGGIETQYF. The CDR3 nucleotides are TGTGCCAGCAGTGAAGTTGCAGGGGGAATTGAGACCCAGTACTTC.

The chain links TRBV6-6 to TRBJ1-5, with 11 bases identical to TRBD1. Looked up from germline, CDR1 is MNHNY and CDR2 is SVGAGI (reference sequence). This CDR3 is 16 amino acids long. V lost 2 bases to trimming and J lost 5 bases; unmatched junction nucleotides: 5. CDR3 region: CASSYRTGGFYQPQHF. DNA for the CDR3: TGTGCCAGCAGTTACAGGACAGGGGGCTTTTATCAGCCCCAGCATTTT.

The chain couples TRBV4-3 to TRBJ1-1; TRBD1 aligns across 12 bases. CDR3 length: 15 amino acids. CDR1 is LGHNA and CDR2 is YSLEER in the germline V gene. V shed 4 bases, J shed 4 bases, and the junction held 4 bases outside the gene matches. Here the CDR3 reads CASSRGTGGFTEAFF. DNA for the CDR3: TGCGCCAGCAGCCGGGGGACAGGGGGCTTCACTGAAGCTTTCTTT.

The chain links TRBV6-5 to TRBJ1-6, with TRBD1 matching 7 bases. The junction had 9 bases not matched to a gene; V was cut back by 11 bases and J by 8 bases. The V gene's germline CDR1 is MNHEY and CDR2 SVGAGI. The CDR3 covers 13 residues. In DNA form, the CDR3 reads TGTGCCGCGACAGGGAGAGTAGATTCACCCCTCCACTTT. Amino acids: CAATGRVDSPLHF.

V usage is TRBV10-3 and J usage is TRBJ2-3, with 9 bases identical to TRBD2. Per germline, CDR1 ENHRY and CDR2 SYGVKD. This CDR3 spans 14 amino acids. The ends lost 7 bases at V and 5 bases at J; junction bases unmatched: 7. The CDR3 protein is CAIKGGGVGDTQYF. CDR3 DNA: TGTGCCATCAAGGGCGGGGGGGTAGGAGATACGCAGTATTTT.

V gene TRBV25-1 combines with J gene TRBJ2-5; D perhaps matches TRBD2 (7 bases). The end of the DNA is better explained by TRBJ2-7, so the J call may be wrong. Germline V gene lookup returns CDR1 MGHDK and CDR2 SYGVNS. This CDR3 contains 16 residues. The CDR3 is CASSAGGGDSSYEQYF. The CDR3 nucleotides read TGTGCCAGCAGTGCCGGAGGGGGGGACTCTTCCTACGAGCAGTACTTC.

The chain links TRBV18 to TRBJ1-5; D is perhaps TRBD1 (5 bases). Trimming shortened V by 4 bases and J by 7 bases, and 14 bases separated the two germline ends. The germline gives CDR1 KGHSH, CDR2 LQKENI. This CDR3 is 14 amino acids long. CDR3 region: CASSRAGLEQPQHF. CDR3 in DNA: TGTGCCAGCTCACGGGCGGGGCTTGAACAGCCCCAGCATTTT.

This rearrangement joins TRBV27 to TRBJ2-3; D might be TRBD2 (7 bases). V was shortened by 5 bases and J by 4 bases, with 19 bases between the two germline ends. Germline CDR1 and CDR2: MNHEY and SMNVEV (reference sequence). This CDR3 is 16 amino acids long. The DNA of the CDR3 is TGTGCCAGCAGTCCCCTGGGGGGGGGCCGAGCAGATACGCAGTATTTT. Translating it yields CASSPLGGGRADTQYF.

J is TRBJ2-2 and V is TRBV9; D is undetermined. Per germline, CDR1 SGDLS and CDR2 YYNGEE. CDR3 size: 11 residues. The germline V and J ends were trimmed by 4 bases and 4 bases, with 2 bases remaining between them. The CDR3 region is CASSLTGELFF. The CDR3 nucleotides read TGTGCCAGCAGCCTCACCGGGGAGCTGTTTTTT.

This clone occurred once. The CDR3 DNA sequence: TGTGCCAGCAGCGTAGGCGGGGGGGGCCCACAAGAGACCCAGTACTTC. It specifies CASSVGGGGPQETQYF. The J gene is TRBJ2-5, the V gene TRBV9; 9 bases fit TRBD2. CDR3 length: 16 amino acids. Germline CDR1 reads SGDLS; CDR2 reads YYNGEE. Trimming at V came to 0 bases and at J to 2 bases, leaving 5 bases not matched to a gene. Full variable domain (missing parts from reference TRBV9 and TRBJ2-5): DSGVTQTPKHLITATGQRVTLRCSPRSGDLSVYWYQQSLDQGLQFLIQYYNGEERAKGNILERFSAQQFPDLHSELNLSSLELGDSALYFCASSVGGGGPQETQYFGPGTRLLVL.

The chain uses TRBV5-4 and TRBJ1-1; a weak D match, TRBD1 (6 bases). The V end was cut by 5 bases, the J end by 5 bases, with 10 bases between. The CDR3 totals 12 residues. Germline V gene sequence: CDR1 SGHNT, CDR2 YYREEE (reference sequence). The CDR3 loop reads CASRRGQTEAFF. For the CDR3, the DNA is TGTGCCAGCAGGCGGGGGCAAACTGAAGCTTTCTTT.

The J gene is TRBJ2-5, the V gene TRBV21-1; the table names TRBD2, a call not compared with the DNA. TRBV21-1 is described as a pseudogene. The CDR3 contains 18 residues. The CDR3 region is CASSNLRTLPWYQETQYF. In nucleotides, the CDR3 is TGTGCCAGCAGCAACCTGCGAACCCTACCTTGGTACCAAGAGACCCAGTACTTC.

This clone was seen just once. The chain uses TRBV19 and TRBJ1-1; 10 bases align to TRBD1. CDR3 length: 16 residues. Per germline, CDR1 LNHDA and CDR2 SQIVND (reference sequence). Trimming removed 3 bases from V and 11 bases from J; junction bases left unmatched: 15. Written as DNA, the CDR3 is TGTGCCAGTAGTATCCTCCCTGGGACAGGGGTGGGTCTTGCTTTCTTT. Amino acids: CASSILPGTGVGLAFF.

In its sample, this clone was seen once. V is TRBV27 and J is TRBJ2-7, with TRBD2 as a possible D gene (5 bases). V lost 0 bases to trimming and J lost 0 bases, with 12 bases between them. From germline, CDR1 is MNHEY and CDR2 SMNVEV (reference sequence). CDR3 length equals 16 residues. As DNA, the CDR3 is TGTGCCAGCAGTTTATCCTTCGGGGATGGCTCCTACGAGCAGTACTTC. As protein: CASSLSFGDGSYEQYF.

The chain is built from TRBV5-1 and TRBJ2-1; 9 nucleotides line up with TRBD2. The CDR3 has 17 residues. CDR1 and CDR2 (germline): SGHRS, YFSETQ. Losses at the gene ends were 4 bases for V and 5 bases for J; bases not matched to a gene: 13. Here the CDR3 DNA reads TGCGCCAGCAGCCCGGGGGTTCTAGCGGGACAAAACAATGAGCAGTTCTTC. This codes for CASSPGVLAGQNNEQFF.

The V and J genes are TRBV13 and TRBJ2-7; D not resolved. The CDR3 sequence is 15 residues long. V was shortened by 3 bases and J by 0 bases, with 12 bases between the two germline ends. The germline gives CDR1 PRHDT, CDR2 FYEKMQ (reference sequence). CDR3 coding DNA: TGTGCCAGCAGCTTCGAGTTTCTGAGCTCCTACGAGCAGTACTTC. This encodes CASSFEFLSSYEQYF.

V and J are TRBV9 and TRBJ2-7; perhaps TRBD2 as D (6 bases). V gave up 0 bases and J gave up 6 bases, with 16 bases separating them. Germline values: CDR1 SGDLS, CDR2 YYNGEE. The CDR3 has 15 residues. The CDR3 protein is CASSVVSGTGAEQYF. CDR3 coding DNA: TGTGCCAGCAGCGTAGTATCCGGGACTGGGGCCGAGCAGTACTTC.

The chain couples TRBV5-8 to TRBJ1-2; D is perhaps TRBD1 (5 bases). The CDR3 is 15 residues long. Germline lookup yields CDR1 SGHTS and CDR2 YDEGEE. V lost 0 bases, J lost 8 bases, and 17 bases lay in between. The CDR3: CASSLGQTHMGGYTF. The CDR3 bases are TGTGCCAGCAGCTTGGGACAGACCCATATGGGAGGCTACACCTTC. Based on the CDR3 plus reference TRBV5-8 and TRBJ1-2, the full variable domain is EAGVTQSPTHLIKTRGQQATLRCSPISGHTSVYWYQQALGLGLQFLLWYDEGEERNRGNFPPRFSGRQFPNYSSELNVNALELEDSALYLCASSLGQTHMGGYTFGSGTRLTVV.

The chain joins TRBV7-2 to TRBJ1-6, with D perhaps TRBD1 (5 bases). This CDR3 is built from 15 residues. Germline assignment: CDR1 SGHTA and CDR2 FQGNSA. The germline V and J ends were trimmed by 2 bases and 5 bases, with 10 bases remaining between them. CDR3 in DNA: TGTGCCAGCAGCTTACAACAGACAGATAATTCACCCCTCCACTTT. Protein product: CASSLQQTDNSPLHF.